Detailed here is one T cell receptor (beta chain). This clone was recorded a few times. What antigen it recognizes has not been identified. No base quality values were provided; no much bigger clone lies one nucleotide off. The germline V gene (reference sequence) sets CDR1 to SSHAT and CDR2 to FNYEAQ. Inclusive of the bounding cysteine and phenylalanine, the CDR3 is 15 residues long. Of the read, only the CDR3 DNA is kept; its 45 bases are in frame from base 1. V lost 5 bases and J lost 2 bases; the stretch between them is 14 bases long. The sample comes from a study of somatic mutations in cytotoxic T cells in rheumatoid arthritis (dated by TCRdb to about 2017). Background for the entire study: Right after diagnosis and prior to the start of any treatment, approximately 30 ml EDTA of peripheral blood was drawn from patients. Median age was essentially the same in the patient group and the control group. Some V beta antibody-stained T-cell populations were flow-sorted on a FACSAria II or Sony SH800 at nearly 100% purity, and sorted V beta1+ cells also underwent TCRB sequencing. A total of about 67 rheumatoid arthritis patients and 15 to 25 healthy controls underwent TCRB deep sequencing. To characterize clonality, the study used TCRB deep sequencing while asking whether somatic mutations are carried by expanded CD8+ T-cell clones in newly diagnosed, untreated rheumatoid arthritis.

Results and caveats for the whole study, not just this receptor: CD8+ clonality increased with age in patients (Spearman r ≈ 0.5) but not in healthy controls. No adjustment for multiple comparisons was made for the slight TRBV07 underrepresentation in patients. Viral specificity could not be ruled out by absence from virus-specific databases, and the antigen targets of the expanded CD8+ clones remained unknown. CD8+ T-cell clonality did not differ significantly between rheumatoid arthritis patients and age-matched healthy controls. Several identical CD8+ TCRB sequences were found in both blood and synovial fluid, and in 8 of 65 patients the largest CD8+ clone exceeded 20% of CD8+ cells.

Positive magnetic bead selection on an AutoMACS was used to isolate CD4+ and CD8+ cells, with flow cytometry used to check purity. After a first flow cytometry screen using a TCR V beta antibody panel, clonal expansions were characterized through TCRB deep sequencing of sorted CD8+ fractions. Peripheral blood mononuclear cells were obtained using density gradient separation with Ficoll-Paque PLUS. Using Nucleospin Tissue or Tissue XS kits, DNA was extracted from CD4-enriched, CD8-enriched or PBMC samples, with quantification by a Qubit 2.0 fluorometer. TCRB CDR3 sequencing used the immunoSEQ assay on genomic DNA. In the original analysis: Only a few patient CD8+ clones larger than 1% matched published virus-specific TCRB sequences when compared against them. Nothing other than productive TCRB rearrangements was included in the analyses. Defining a clone by its unique TCRB CDR3 sequence, the study calculated clonality as a productive clonality index derived from Shannon entropy. To calculate repertoire overlap between two samples, the template counts of each clone were considered relative to each sample's total templates. V-gene usage measured by flow cytometry correlated with TCRB sequencing V-gene usage, with a Spearman r of less than 0.65. As stored in TCRdb, this immuneACCESS dataset retains in-frame rearrangements with V and J assigned. A fraction of the clones does not appear; measured against another copy, unresolved V genes explain less than half of the discrepancy, and the remainder lacks a known reason. V, J and clone size reflect that table, while D and trimming were determined from the DNA. The sample contains about 14,000 clones, 77% of them found a single time. The ten largest account for less than 20% of the sample.

The chain was built from TRBV7-7 and TRBJ2-3; the D gene is possibly TRBD1 or TRBD2, with 5 bases matching each. Sample: CD8+ T cells sorted from blood. The TCR comes from an adult with rheumatoid arthritis. The CDR3 sequence is CASSTSLGATDTQYF. In nucleotide form, the sequence is TGTGCCAGCAGCACCTCCCTCGGGGCCACAGATACGCAGTATTTT.